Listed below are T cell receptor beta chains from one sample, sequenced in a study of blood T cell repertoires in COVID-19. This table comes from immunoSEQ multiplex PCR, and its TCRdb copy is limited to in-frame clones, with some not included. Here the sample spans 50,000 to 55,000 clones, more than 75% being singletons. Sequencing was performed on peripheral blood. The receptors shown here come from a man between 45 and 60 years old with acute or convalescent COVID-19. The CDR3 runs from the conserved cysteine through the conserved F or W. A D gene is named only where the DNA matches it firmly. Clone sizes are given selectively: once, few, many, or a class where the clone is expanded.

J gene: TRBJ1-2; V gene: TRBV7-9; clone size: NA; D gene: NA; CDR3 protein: CASSYVGRGHGYTF; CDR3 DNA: TGTGCCAGCAGCTACGTGGGCAGGGGCCATGGCTACACCTTC
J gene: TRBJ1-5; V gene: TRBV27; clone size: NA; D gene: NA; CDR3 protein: CASSLEWSQPQHF; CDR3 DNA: TGTGCCAGCAGTTTAGAGTGGAGTCAGCCCCAGCATTTT
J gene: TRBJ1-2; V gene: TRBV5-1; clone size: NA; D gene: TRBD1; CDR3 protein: CASSSNIPGQGRINYGYTF; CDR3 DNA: TGCGCCAGCAGCTCCAACATCCCGGGACAGGGGAGAATTAACTATGGCTACACCTTC
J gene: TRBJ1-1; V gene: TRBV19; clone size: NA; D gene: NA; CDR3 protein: CASSSQTGLNTEAFF; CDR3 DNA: TGTGCCAGTAGTAGCCAGACAGGACTGAACACTGAAGCTTTCTTT
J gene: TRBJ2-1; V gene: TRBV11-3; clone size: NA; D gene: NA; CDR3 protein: CASSLGGTGYEQFF; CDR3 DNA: TGTGCCAGCAGCTTAGGGGGCACAGGGTACGAGCAGTTCTTC
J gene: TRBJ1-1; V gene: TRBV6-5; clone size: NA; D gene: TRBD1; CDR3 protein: CASSYQGQRKNTEAFF; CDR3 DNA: TGTGCCAGCAGTTACCAGGGACAGAGGAAGAACACTGAAGCTTTCTTT
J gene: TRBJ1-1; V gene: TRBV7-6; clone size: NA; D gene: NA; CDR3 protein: CASSQGTSNTEAFF; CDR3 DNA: TGTGCCAGCAGCCAGGGGACATCGAACACTGAAGCTTTCTTT
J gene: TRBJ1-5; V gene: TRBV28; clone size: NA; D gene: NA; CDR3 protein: CASSLGAQPQHF; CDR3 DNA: TGTGCCAGCAGTTTGGGGGCTCAGCCCCAGCATTTT
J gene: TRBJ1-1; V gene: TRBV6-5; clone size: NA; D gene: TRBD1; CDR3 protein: CASRIRYRGVTEAFF; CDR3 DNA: TGTGCCAGCAGGATCCGATACAGGGGTGTCACTGAAGCTTTCTTT
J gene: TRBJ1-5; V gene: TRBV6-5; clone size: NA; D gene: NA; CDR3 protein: CASSYLRAGEPQHF; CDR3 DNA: TGTGCCAGCAGTTACCTTCGGGCGGGGGAGCCCCAGCATTTT
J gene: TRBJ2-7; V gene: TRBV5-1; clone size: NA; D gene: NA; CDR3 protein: CASSLQGFGDEQYF; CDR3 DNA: TGCGCCAGCAGCTTACAGGGTTTTGGGGACGAGCAGTACTTC
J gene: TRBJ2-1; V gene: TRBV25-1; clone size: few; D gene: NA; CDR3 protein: CASSEGWGGALGNEQFF; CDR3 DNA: TGTGCCAGCAGTGAAGGTTGGGGGGGGGCGTTAGGCAATGAGCAGTTCTTC
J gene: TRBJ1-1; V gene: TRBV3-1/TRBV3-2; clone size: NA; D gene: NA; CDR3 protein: CASSQVGHHTEAFF; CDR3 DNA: TGTGCCAGCAGCCAAGTGGGACATCACACTGAAGCTTTCTTT
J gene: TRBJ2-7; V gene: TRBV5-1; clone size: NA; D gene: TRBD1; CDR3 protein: CASSPTGTASYEQYF; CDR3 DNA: TGCGCCAGCAGCCCAACCGGGACAGCCTCCTACGAGCAGTACTTC
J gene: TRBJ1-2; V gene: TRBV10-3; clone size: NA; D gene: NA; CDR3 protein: CAIGSLGGVDYGYTF; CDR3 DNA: TGTGCCATCGGCTCCCTTGGGGGGGTGGACTATGGCTACACCTTC
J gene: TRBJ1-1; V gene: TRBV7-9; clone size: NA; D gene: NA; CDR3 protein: CASSRNIGGRRNTEAFF; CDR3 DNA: TGTGCCAGCAGCCGAAACATAGGGGGAAGGAGGAACACTGAAGCTTTCTTT
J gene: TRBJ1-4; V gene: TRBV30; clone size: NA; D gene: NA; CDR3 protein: CAWSLTGLGELFF; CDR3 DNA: TGTGCCTGGTCCTTGACAGGCCTTGGGGAACTGTTTTTT
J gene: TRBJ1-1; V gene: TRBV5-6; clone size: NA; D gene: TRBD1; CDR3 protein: CASSLYRGRTEAFF; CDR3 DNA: TGTGCCAGCAGCTTGTACAGGGGGAGAACTGAAGCTTTCTTT
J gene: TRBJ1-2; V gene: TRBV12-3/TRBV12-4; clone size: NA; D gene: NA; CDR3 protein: CASSFDRSYTF; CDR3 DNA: TGTGCCAGCAGTTTCGACAGGAGCTACACCTTC
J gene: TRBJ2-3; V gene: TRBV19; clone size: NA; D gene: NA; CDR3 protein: CASSMGVEGTQYF; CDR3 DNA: TGTGCCAGTAGTATGGGAGTCGAGGGCACGCAGTATTTT
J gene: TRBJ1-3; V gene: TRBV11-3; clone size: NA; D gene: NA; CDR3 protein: CASSKQRPGSGNTIYF; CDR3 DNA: TGTGCCAGCAGTAAACAGAGACCTGGCTCTGGAAACACCATATATTTT
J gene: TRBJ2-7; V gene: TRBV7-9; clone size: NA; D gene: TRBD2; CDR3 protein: CASSPRVSGSGHEQYF; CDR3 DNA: TGTGCCAGCAGCCCGAGGGTTAGCGGGAGCGGCCACGAGCAGTACTTC
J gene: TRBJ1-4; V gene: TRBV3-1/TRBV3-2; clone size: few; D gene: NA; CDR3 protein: CASSQPETDATNEKLFF; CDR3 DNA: TGTGCCAGCAGCCAGCCCGAGACAGATGCAACTAATGAAAAACTGTTTTTT
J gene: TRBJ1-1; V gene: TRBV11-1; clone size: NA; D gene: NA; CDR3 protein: CASSRRNTEAFF; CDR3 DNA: TGTGCCAGCAGTCGCAGGAACACTGAAGCTTTCTTT
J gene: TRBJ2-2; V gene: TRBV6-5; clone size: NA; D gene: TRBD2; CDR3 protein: CASSLAGGPIGELFF; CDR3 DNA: TGTGCCAGCAGTCTAGCGGGAGGGCCGATCGGGGAGCTGTTTTTT
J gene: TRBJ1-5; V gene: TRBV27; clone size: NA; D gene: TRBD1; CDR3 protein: CASRPGTGGQPQHF; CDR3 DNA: TGTGCCAGCAGGCCCGGGACAGGGGGGCAGCCCCAGCATTTT
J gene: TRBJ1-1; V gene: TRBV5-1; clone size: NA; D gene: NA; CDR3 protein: CASSFQVNTEAFF; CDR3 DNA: TGCGCCAGCAGCTTTCAGGTGAACACTGAAGCTTTCTTT
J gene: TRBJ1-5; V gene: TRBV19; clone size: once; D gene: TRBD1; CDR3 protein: CASSIGGTGINQPQHF; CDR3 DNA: TGTGCCAGTAGTATAGGGGGGACAGGAATCAATCAGCCCCAGCATTTT
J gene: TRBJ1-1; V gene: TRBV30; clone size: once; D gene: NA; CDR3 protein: CAWSRVGTEAFF; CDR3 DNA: TGTGCCTGGTCCAGGGTAGGCACTGAAGCTTTCTTT
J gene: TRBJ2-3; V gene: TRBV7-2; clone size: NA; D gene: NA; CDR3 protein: CASSFGTPGDTQYF; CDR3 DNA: TGTGCCAGCAGCTTCGGGACTCCAGGAGATACGCAGTATTTT
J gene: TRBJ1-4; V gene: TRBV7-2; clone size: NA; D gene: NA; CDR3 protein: CASSLGLLLTEKLFF; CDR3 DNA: TGTGCCAGCAGCTTGGGACTTTTATTGACAGAAAAACTGTTTTTT
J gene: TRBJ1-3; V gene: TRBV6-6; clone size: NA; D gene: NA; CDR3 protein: CASRPVPTASGNTIYF; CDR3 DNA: TGTGCCAGCAGACCAGTCCCGACAGCCTCTGGAAACACCATATATTTT
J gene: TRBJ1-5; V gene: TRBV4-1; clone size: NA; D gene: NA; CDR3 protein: CASSQDDSRPNQPQHF; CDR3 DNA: TGCGCCAGCAGCCAAGATGACTCTAGACCCAATCAGCCCCAGCATTTT
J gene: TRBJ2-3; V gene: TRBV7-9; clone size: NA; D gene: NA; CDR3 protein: CASSFRVTDTQYF; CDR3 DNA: TGTGCCAGCAGCTTCCGGGTCACAGATACGCAGTATTTT
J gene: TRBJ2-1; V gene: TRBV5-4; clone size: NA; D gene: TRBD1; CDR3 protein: CASSLKIGQGVNEQFF; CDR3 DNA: TGTGCCAGCAGCTTGAAAATCGGACAGGGGGTAAATGAGCAGTTCTTC
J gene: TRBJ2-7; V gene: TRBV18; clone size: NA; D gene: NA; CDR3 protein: CASSLYSGAGGPYEQYF; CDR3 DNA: TGTGCCAGCTCACTATACTCCGGGGCCGGGGGTCCATACGAGCAGTACTTC
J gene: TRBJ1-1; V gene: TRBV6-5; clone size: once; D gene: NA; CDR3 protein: CASSYRSGAGEAFF; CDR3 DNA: TGTGCCAGCAGTTACAGGTCAGGGGCCGGTGAAGCTTTCTTT
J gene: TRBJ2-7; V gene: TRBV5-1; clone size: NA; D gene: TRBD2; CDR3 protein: CASSLFVSGGASGYEQYF; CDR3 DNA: TGCGCCAGCAGCTTGTTTGTGAGCGGGGGGGCCTCGGGCTACGAGCAGTACTTC
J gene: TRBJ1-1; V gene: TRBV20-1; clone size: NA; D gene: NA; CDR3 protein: CSAAGNTEAFF; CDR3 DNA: TGCAGTGCTGCAGGGAACACTGAAGCTTTCTTT
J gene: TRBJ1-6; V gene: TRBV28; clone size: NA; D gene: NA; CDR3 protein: CASRAGAASSPLHF; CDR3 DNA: TGTGCCAGCAGGGCAGGGGCCGCGAGTTCACCCCTCCACTTT
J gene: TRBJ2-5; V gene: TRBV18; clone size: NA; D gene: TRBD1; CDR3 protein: CASSPRQGQETQYF; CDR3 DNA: TGTGCCAGCTCACCAAGACAGGGGCAAGAGACCCAGTACTTC
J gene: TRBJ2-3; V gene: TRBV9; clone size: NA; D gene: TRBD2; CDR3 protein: CASSVAGREDTDTQYF; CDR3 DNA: TGTGCCAGCAGCGTAGCTGGGCGGGAGGACACAGATACGCAGTATTTT
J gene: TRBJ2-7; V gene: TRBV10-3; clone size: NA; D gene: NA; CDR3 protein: CAIRSEDSYYEQYF; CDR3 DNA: TGTGCCATCCGAAGCGAGGACTCGTACTACGAGCAGTACTTC
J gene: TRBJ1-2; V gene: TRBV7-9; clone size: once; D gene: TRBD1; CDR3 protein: CASSIQGARFGYTF; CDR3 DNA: TGTGCCAGCAGCATCCAGGGGGCGAGATTTGGCTACACCTTC
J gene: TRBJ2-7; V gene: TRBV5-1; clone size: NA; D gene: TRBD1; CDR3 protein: CASSLEGSGGFRSYEQYF; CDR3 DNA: TGCGCCAGCAGCTTGGAGGGGTCAGGGGGCTTCCGCTCCTACGAGCAGTACTTC
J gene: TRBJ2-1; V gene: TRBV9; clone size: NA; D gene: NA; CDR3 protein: CASSAGSTTYNEQFF; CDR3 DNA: TGTGCCAGCAGCGCCGGATCTACTACCTACAATGAGCAGTTCTTC
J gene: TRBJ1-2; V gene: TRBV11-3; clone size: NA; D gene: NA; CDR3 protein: CASSLDFLGQNYGYTF; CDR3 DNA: TGTGCCAGCAGCTTAGATTTCCTCGGACAGAACTATGGCTACACCTTC
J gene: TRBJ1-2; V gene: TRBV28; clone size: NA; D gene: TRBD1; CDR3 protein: CASKTGQGAYGYTF; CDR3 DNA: TGTGCCAGCAAAACAGGACAGGGAGCGTATGGCTACACCTTC
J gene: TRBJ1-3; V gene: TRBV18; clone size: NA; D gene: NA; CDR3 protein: CASSPRQAISGNTIYF; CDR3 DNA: TGTGCCAGCTCGCCTAGACAGGCTATCTCTGGAAACACCATATATTTT
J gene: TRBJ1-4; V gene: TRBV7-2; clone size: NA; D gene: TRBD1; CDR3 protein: CASSIWTGEMEKLFF; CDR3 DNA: TGTGCCAGCAGCATCTGGACAGGGGAGATGGAAAAACTGTTTTTT
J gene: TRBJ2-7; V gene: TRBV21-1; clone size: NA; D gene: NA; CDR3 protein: CASSKRGGLCFWEQYF; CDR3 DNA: TGTGCCAGCAGCAAAAGGGGAGGGTTGTGCTTCTGGGAGCAGTACTTC
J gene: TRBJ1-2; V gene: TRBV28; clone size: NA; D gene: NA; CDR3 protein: CASSLPGPNYGYTF; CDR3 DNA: TGTGCCAGCAGTTTACCGGGTCCTAACTATGGCTACACCTTC
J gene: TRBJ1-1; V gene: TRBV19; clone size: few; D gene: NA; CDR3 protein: CASSIGVRRPNTEAFF; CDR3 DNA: TGTGCCAGTAGTATAGGAGTTCGGAGGCCGAACACTGAAGCTTTCTTT
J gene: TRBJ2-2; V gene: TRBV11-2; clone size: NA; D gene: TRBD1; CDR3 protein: CASSSRTGNTGELFF; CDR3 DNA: TGTGCCAGCAGCTCTAGGACAGGGAACACCGGGGAGCTGTTTTTT
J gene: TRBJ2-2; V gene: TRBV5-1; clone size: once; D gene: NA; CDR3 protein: CASSLLGANTGELFF; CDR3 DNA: TGCGCCAGCAGCTTGTTGGGCGCGAACACCGGGGAGCTGTTTTTT
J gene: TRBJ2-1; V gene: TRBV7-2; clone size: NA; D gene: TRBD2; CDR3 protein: CASSLYPGLAGEQFF; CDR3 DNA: TGTGCCAGCAGCTTATACCCGGGACTAGCTGGTGAGCAGTTCTTC
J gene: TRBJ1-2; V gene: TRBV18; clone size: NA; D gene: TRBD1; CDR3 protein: CASSPGTGLSNYGYTF; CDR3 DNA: TGTGCCAGCTCACCCGGGACAGGGCTTTCTAACTATGGCTACACCTTC
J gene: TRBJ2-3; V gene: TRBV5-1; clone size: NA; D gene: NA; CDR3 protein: CASSLGNTQDSTDTQYF; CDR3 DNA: TGCGCCAGCAGCTTGGGGAATACCCAGGATAGCACAGATACGCAGTATTTT
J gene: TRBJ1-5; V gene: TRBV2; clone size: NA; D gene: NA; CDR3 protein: CASSEGRSNQPQHF; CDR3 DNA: TGTGCCAGCAGTGAGGGGAGAAGCAATCAGCCCCAGCATTTT